These T cell receptor beta chains were read from a single sample in a study of shared clonotypes between healthy human individuals. The protocol was immunoSEQ multiplex PCR, while the TCRdb copy is restricted to in-frame clones and leaves out a portion. This table holds 2 million or so clones, approximately 94% found once. The specimen sequenced was naive CD8+ T cells sorted from blood. These receptors originate from a man in his late teens or twenties in good health. The conserved cysteine and the conserved F or W are not part of the CDR3 here.

CDR3 protein	J gene	V gene
ASSDPASSGGAEAF	TRBJ1-1	TRBV2
ASSQDLGLVYNEQF	TRBJ2-1	TRBV4-3
ASKTDTQY	TRBJ2-3	TRBV2
ASSSSQGEIHYEQY	TRBJ2-7	TRBV27
ASSLAGNGQNTEAF	TRBJ1-1	TRBV11-2
ASSLHQQGLNQPQH	TRBJ1-5	TRBV7-8
ASSLDRAPSNEQF	TRBJ2-1	TRBV10-1
ASTPTFAGELF	TRBJ2-2	TRBV2
ASSEDPGQLYNEQF	TRBJ2-1	TRBV6-1
ASSVLRDLAGEQF	TRBJ2-1	TRBV9
SVRTGAGETQY	TRBJ2-5	TRBV29-1
ASSPDRVEAF	TRBJ1-1	TRBV6-5
SAATSGSYEQY	TRBJ2-7	TRBV29-1
ASSYPGEEGKLF	TRBJ1-4	TRBV6-6
ASTPGGYSADTQY	TRBJ2-3	TRBV9
AISLGTGDADTQY	TRBJ2-3	TRBV10-3
ASSPQRGSGNTIY	TRBJ1-3	TRBV4-1
ATRSQYGDQPQH	TRBJ1-5	TRBV19
ASSLSGQGLNNGYT	TRBJ1-2	TRBV27
AISLAGTAIYEQY	TRBJ2-7	TRBV10-3
ASRSSNTGELF	TRBJ2-2	TRBV6-1
ASSVGGADTQY	TRBJ2-3	TRBV9
SVYPGQTNTEAF	TRBJ1-1	TRBV29-1
ASSRTSGERSYEQY	TRBJ2-7	TRBV7-9
AYRQGWRDYGYT	TRBJ1-2	TRBV30
ASGTLDYEQY	TRBJ2-7	TRBV25-1
AWAASDSNQPQH	TRBJ1-5	TRBV30
ASSPMPQGADTEAF	TRBJ1-1	TRBV11-2
ATSPDRPYEQY	TRBJ2-7	TRBV15
ASRLTEEGSYNEQF	TRBJ2-1	TRBV7-8
ASSLYGRGRDEQY	TRBJ2-7	TRBV28
ASSPGLVGAEAF	TRBJ1-1	TRBV6-5
ASSPNEKLF	TRBJ1-4	TRBV7-9